This entry lists 7 T cell receptor beta chains sequenced from one sample in a study of Graves' ophthalmopathy and Graves' hyperthyroidism. Amplification targeted the TCR beta CDR3 regions, with RNA transcripts as the source material. The workflow started with a first-round RT-PCR run with HTBI primers and then moved on to a second-round multiplex PCR. TCRdb re-derived calls from the multiplex PCR reads in MiXCR, one entry per CDR3 protein. The sample records under 350,000 distinct CDR3 sequences, about 17% being singletons. The sequencing sample was made of peripheral blood. Source of these receptors: an adult man with Graves' ophthalmopathy.

This clonotype showed up many times. The CDR3 nucleotides are TGTGCCAGCAGCCCCCGAAGGGGGTTTCAAGAGACCCAGTACTTC. This sequence encodes CASSPRRGFQETQYF. The rearrangement links TRBV7-2 to TRBJ2-5; the D gene is possibly TRBD1 (6 bases). Trimming cost V 5 bases and J 2 bases, with 15 bases left between them. CDR1 and CDR2 from the germline V gene are SGHTA and FQGNSA. The CDR3 is 15 residues long.

The chain is built from TRBV19 and TRBJ2-4; perhaps TRBD1 as D (6 bases). CDR1 and CDR2 (germline): LNHDA, SQIVND (reference sequence). CDR3 length: 16 amino acids. The V end lost 4 bases, the J end lost 1 base, and 14 bases lay between the germline ends. The CDR3 nucleotides read TGTGCCAGTAGTAAACCGGGACATGTTGCCAAAAACATTCAGTACTTC. Translated: CASSKPGHVAKNIQYF.

This clonotype was seen many times. This rearrangement joins TRBV27 to TRBJ1-5; 10 bases fit TRBD1. Germline V CDR1 and CDR2: MNHEY, SMNVEV (reference sequence). This CDR3 has 18 residues. J lost 2 bases, V lost 7 bases, and 14 bases had no gene match. CDR3 DNA sequence: TGTGCCAGCACCCCGGCCGGGACAGGGGCTTATGGCAATCAGCCCCAGCATTTT. It yields the protein CASTPAGTGAYGNQPQHF.

At least ten counts were recorded for this clonotype. The rearrangement uses TRBV7-8 and TRBJ2-2; 8 nucleotides match TRBD1. This CDR3 contains 16 residues. The germline gives CDR1 SGHVS, CDR2 FQNEAQ. With V trimmed by 6 bases and J by 2 bases, 8 bases remained unmatched. CDR3 sequence: CASRKGQALNTGELFF. The DNA for the CDR3 is TGTGCCAGCAGGAAGGGACAGGCCCTCAACACCGGGGAGCTGTTTTTT.

This clonotype came up many times. The chain is built from TRBV11-1 and TRBJ2-7; D not certain. Germline lookup yields CDR1 SGHAT and CDR2 FQDESV (reference sequence). Trimming removed 6 bases at V and 6 bases at J, with 24 bases between. This CDR3 region has 16 residues. This CDR3 is CASSLTPGRQAGEQYF. The CDR3 nucleotides read TGTGCCAGCAGTCTCACCCCCGGGCGTCAGGCCGGCGAGCAGTACTTC.

This clonotype has at least ten counts. The V call is TRBV6-5, the J call TRBJ1-5; maybe TRBD1 (5 bases). The CDR3 loop spans 13 amino acids. Germline V gene sequence: CDR1 MNHEY, CDR2 SVGAGI. V dropped 6 bases and J dropped 7 bases, with 13 bases sitting between them. CDR3 DNA sequence: TGTGCCAGCAGCTACGGGGCCCAACAGCCCCAGCATTTT. This translates into CASSYGAQQPQHF.

This clonotype was found many times. This rearrangement joins TRBV19 to TRBJ1-2; the D is unclear. V lost 9 bases, J lost 7 bases, and 15 bases lay in between. This CDR3 is built from 12 residues. Germline CDR1 LNHDA, CDR2 SQIVND (reference sequence). The CDR3 sequence: CASGAGIGGYTF. Here the CDR3 DNA reads TGTGCCAGCGGCGCAGGAATAGGTGGCTACACCTTC.